These T cell receptor beta chains were read from a single sample in a study of CD8 T cells in ankylosing spondylitis. TCRdb used MiXCR to reprocess the 5' RACE reads, holding one entry per CDR3 protein. The table shows about 220,000 distinct CDR3 sequences, with approximately 20% occurring only once. The material sequenced was blood, either unsorted or a sorted T cell fraction (not recorded which). The receptors originated from a male donor with ankylosing spondylitis. CDR3s include the opening cysteine and the closing phenylalanine or tryptophan. Fields, in order: D gene, J gene, clone size, V gene, CDR3 DNA, CDR3 protein. The D gene is left open where the match is weak. Clone size appears in some rows only: once, few, many, or a class for an expanded clone.

. | TRBJ1-1 | many | TRBV29-1 | TGCAGCGTTGAGGGGGCGACTGAAGCTTTCTTT | CSVEGATEAFF
TRBD2 | TRBJ2-1 | . | TRBV11-2 | TGTGCCAGCAGCTTAGTACCGGGACTAGCGGGAGGGCCTTACAATGAGCAGTTCTTC | CASSLVPGLAGGPYNEQFF
TRBD1 | TRBJ2-7 | many | TRBV12-3/TRBV12-4 | TGTGCCAGCAGTTGGACAGGGGACGAGCAGTACTTC | CASSWTGDEQYF
TRBD1 | TRBJ2-3 | many | TRBV12-3/TRBV12-4 | TGTGCCAGCATAGCCGGGACAGGGACCGATACGCAGTATTTT | CASIAGTGTDTQYF
. | TRBJ2-7 | . | TRBV7-2 | TGTGCCAGCAGCTTAGAGGGTCCCTATGGCGGGCAGTACTTC | CASSLEGPYGGQYF
TRBD2 | TRBJ2-3 | few | TRBV7-8 | TGTGCCAGCAGCTTGGCGGGACTAGTAACAGATACGCAGTATTTT | CASSLAGLVTDTQYF
. | TRBJ1-2 | . | TRBV5-5 | TGTGCCAGCAGCTGGAGCGGGGGGATCTATGGCTACACCTTC | CASSWSGGIYGYTF
. | TRBJ1-4 | few | TRBV4-3 | TGCGCCAGCAGCCAAGATGGGGCAGCCTATAATGAAAAACTGTTTTTT | CASSQDGAAYNEKLFF
. | TRBJ2-3 | . | TRBV6-4 | TGTGCCAGCCGGGACAAGAACACAGATACGCAGTATTTT | CASRDKNTDTQYF
. | TRBJ2-2 | . | TRBV19 | TGTGCCAGTAGTATGGTAGGCCTCTTGAACACCGGGGAGCTGTTTTTT | CASSMVGLLNTGELFF
TRBD1 | TRBJ2-3 | few | TRBV5-5 | TGTGCCAGCAGCTTAGGGGGCAGGGGCACAGATACGCAGTATTTT | CASSLGGRGTDTQYF
TRBD1 | TRBJ2-5 | . | TRBV12-3/TRBV12-4 | TGTGCCAGCAGTACGAGGGACAGGGGGCGAGTAGAGACCCAGTACTTC | CASSTRDRGRVETQYF
. | TRBJ2-7 | . | TRBV27 | TGTGCCAGCAGTTACGGGGCAGGGTTGTACGAGCAGTACTTC | CASSYGAGLYEQYF
. | TRBJ1-6 | . | TRBV7-8 | TGTGCCAGCAGCTTAGTATCCCCTGCCTCACCCCTCCACTTT | CASSLVSPASPLHF
. | TRBJ1-1 | . | TRBV27 | TGTGCCAGCAGTTTCAGGGAGGCTGTGAACACTGAAGCTTTCTTT | CASSFREAVNTEAFF
. | TRBJ2-2 | many | TRBV12-3/TRBV12-4 | TGTGCCAGCACCCGGGGGTCGGGGGCCCTTACCGGGGAGCTGTTTTTT | CASTRGSGALTGELFF
. | TRBJ2-2 | . | TRBV20-1 | TGCAGTGCTAGAGACAGGGGGGACACCGGGGAGCTGTTTTTT | CSARDRGDTGELFF
. | TRBJ1-2 | . | TRBV5-1 | TGCGCCAGCAGCTTGGGACAATGGACGGATCCAAAGGGTGGCTACACCTTC | CASSLGQWTDPKGGYTF
. | TRBJ1-4 | . | TRBV5-1 | . | CASSEGTDSTNEKLFFF
. | TRBJ2-1 | . | TRBV2 | TGTGCCAGCAGTGACGAATATGAGCAGTTCTTC | CASSDEYEQFF
. | TRBJ2-1 | many | TRBV12-3/TRBV12-4 | TGTGCCAGCAGTTTCGACGGGAGAGTGTATGAGCAGTTCTTC | CASSFDGRVYEQFF
. | TRBJ2-7 | few | TRBV28 | TGTGCCAGCAGTTTAATTCGATCAGGGTTTAGCTCCTACGAGCAGTACTTC | CASSLIRSGFSSYEQYF
TRBD2 | TRBJ2-7 | . | TRBV7-6 | TGTGCCAGCAGCTTTGGACTAGCAGGAGTCTACGAGCAGTACTTC | CASSFGLAGVYEQYF
. | TRBJ1-4 | few | TRBV5-1 | TGCGCCAGCAGCTTGGGTCCCATGGGGATGTCTGAAAAACTGTTTTTT | CASSLGPMGMSEKLFF
. | TRBJ2-7 | . | TRBV7-9 | TGTGCCAGCAGCTTAGGGGGGGAGGCCAGGTACGAGCAGTACTTC | CASSLGGEARYEQYF
TRBD1 | TRBJ1-1 | . | TRBV12-3/TRBV12-4 | TGTGCCAGCAGTGCCGCCCGGGACAGAGAGATGAACACTGAAGCTATCTTT | CASSAARDREMNTEAIF
. | TRBJ2-7 | few | TRBV7-2 | TGTGCCAGCGGGGTGGGGGACAACTTCTACGAGCAGTACTTC | CASGVGDNFYEQYF